This T cell receptor beta chain was identified in a study of beta chain features in type 1 diabetes. Of the isolated RNA, all was reverse transcribed, and so the sequenced material was expressed TCRB transcripts. Only in-frame clones appear in the TCRdb table, and some are missing; sequencing was by immunoSEQ multiplex PCR. This sample has roughly 400,000 clones, with roughly 16% found just once. Points on this clone: Its specificity is not known.

Regarding the study as a whole: In every one of the four CD4+ subsets, TCRB CDR3s were moderately but significantly shorter in Type 1 diabetes patients. PCR might show a preference for shorter templates, equally across patients and controls.

Per the germline V gene, CDR1 is SGHRS and CDR2 is YFSETQ. The V end was cut by 1 base, the J end by 5 bases, with 13 bases between. The CDR3 extends over 14 amino acids. Sequences were obtained from naive CD4+ T cells from blood. The rearrangement links TRBV5-1 to TRBJ2-7, with TRBD1 as a possible D gene (6 bases). The origin of this receptor is a woman aged 18-35 years in good health. The CDR3 region has the DNA TGCGCCAGCAGCTTGCGATTTACAGGGAACGAGCAGTACTTC. This gives the protein CASSLRFTGNEQYF. The entire variable domain, with the rest obtained from reference TRBV5-1 and TRBJ2-7, is as follows: KAGVTQTPRYLIKTRGQQVTLSCSPISGHRSVSWYQQTPGQGLQFLFEYFSETQRNKGNFPGRFSGRQFSNSRSEMNVSTLELGDSALYLCASSLRFTGNEQYFGPGTRLTVT.